A selection of T cell receptor beta chains follows, all from one sample in a study of T cell repertoires in cytomegalovirus infection. Their antigen targets remain unknown. TCRdb reprocessed the reads with MiXCR, giving one entry per CDR3 protein. The sample lists fewer than 1,000,000 distinct CDR3 sequences, under 40% occurring once. This material consisted of cultured CD8+ T cells from PBMCs, taken from culture after CMV antigen stimulation. The source of these receptors is a human donor in good health (CMV status not recorded). Some clones in this sample may be carry-over from other donors' samples. Each CDR3 is given with its conserved first and last residue. D genes are given only for firm matches. Where a row states a size, it is once, few, many or the class of an expanded clone; other rows omit it.

j_call v_call clone_size d_call cdr3_length cdr3_nt cdr3_aa
TRBJ1-4 TRBV4-3 . TRBD1 18 TGCGCCAGCAGCCAAGATACGTCATGGGGACAGGGAAATGAAAAACTGTTTTTT CASSQDTSWGQGNEKLFF
TRBJ2-3 TRBV27 . TRBD2 16 TGTGCCAGCAGTACCCGACTAGCGGGACCAGGGGATACGCAGTATTTT CASSTRLAGPGDTQYF
TRBJ2-3 TRBV13 . TRBD2 18 TGTGCCAGCAGCTCCCGCGGTAGCGGGGGGCCTCGCACAGATACGCAGTATTTT CASSSRGSGGPRTDTQYF
TRBJ2-3 TRBV24-1 . . 14 TGTGCCACCAGTGATGCGCCGGGCACAGATACGCAGTATTTT CATSDAPGTDTQYF
TRBJ1-5 TRBV6-6 few TRBD1 16 TGTGCCAGCAGTTCCAACCGACAGGGCCCGGATCAGCCCCAGCATTTT CASSSNRQGPDQPQHF
TRBJ1-5 TRBV7-2 . TRBD1 17 TGTGCCAACAGCTCCGTGTTAAGGGGACAGGGTGGTCAGCCCCAGCATTTT CANSSVLRGQGGQPQHF
TRBJ2-5 TRBV7-2 many . 12 TGTGCCAGTCTCGACTCACAAGAGACCCAGTACTTC CASLDSQETQYF
TRBJ1-2 TRBV7-9 few . 13 TGTGCCAGCAGCCAAGGATGGGCGGATGGCTACACCTTC CASSQGWADGYTF
TRBJ1-1 TRBV28 few . 14 TGTGCCAGCAGTCCTCGGAGAATCAACACTGAAGCTTTCTTT CASSPRRINTEAFF
TRBJ2-7 TRBV4-1 . . 15 TGCACCAGCAGCCCGGGACACAGGTCAATGGACGAGCAGTACTTC CTSSPGHRSMDEQYF
TRBJ2-1 TRBV2 few TRBD1 11 TGTGCCAGCACAGGGGGCAGGTTCGAGTTCTTC CASTGGRFEFF
TRBJ2-1 TRBV12-3/TRBV12-4 many TRBD2 15 TGTGCCAGCAGTTTAAAAGCGGGGGGCTACAATGAGCAGTTCTTC CASSLKAGGYNEQFF
TRBJ1-5 TRBV19 few . 15 TGTGCCAGTAGTCCCTTCGGGGGGGATAATCAGCCCCAGCATTTT CASSPFGGDNQPQHF
TRBJ2-3 TRBV29-1 . . 11 TGCAGCGTTGTGGGGCAAGATACGCAGTATTTT CSVVGQDTQYF
TRBJ1-5 TRBV10-3 . . 18 TGTGCCATCAGTGAGTCGCAGGGCCCGCTTGATAGCAATCAGCCCAAGCATTTT CAISESQGPLDSNQPKHF
TRBJ1-5 TRBV19 . . 16 TGTGCCAGTACCGATGGGCAGGGAGGGGGCAATCAGCCCCAGCATTTT CASTDGQGGGNQPQHF
TRBJ1-6 TRBV10-2 . . 15 TGCGCCATCAGAACCAAGGGACACGATAATTCACCCCTCCACTTT CAIRTKGHDNSPLHF
TRBJ1-2 TRBV9 few TRBD1 15 TGTGCCAGCAGCGTTCCCCGGACAGGAGCATATGGCTACACCTTC CASSVPRTGAYGYTF
TRBJ1-4 TRBV19 many TRBD1 16 TGTGCCAGTAGTGGACAGGGCCTCACGTCCAATGAAAAACTGTTTTTT CASSGQGLTSNEKLFF
TRBJ2-7 TRBV27 few . 13 TGTGCCAGCAGTTTCACCCCCTCCTACGAGCAGTACTTC CASSFTPSYEQYF
TRBJ1-5 TRBV15 . . 17 TGTGCCACCAGCAGCCGGGCACTAATCAATAGCAATCAGCCCCAGCATTTT CATSSRALINSNQPQHF
TRBJ2-1 TRBV19 . TRBD2 14 TGTGCCACGACCCCAGGCGGGGGGTACAATGAGCAGTTCTTC CATTPGGGYNEQFF
TRBJ2-1 TRBV11-1 few TRBD2 16 TGTGCCAGCAGCTTAGCCGGGGGGGAACCCTACAATGAGCAGTTCTTC CASSLAGGEPYNEQFF